Listed below are T cell receptor beta chains from one sample, sequenced in a study of radiation and T cells in renal cell carcinoma. This table comes from immunoSEQ multiplex PCR, and its TCRdb copy is limited to in-frame clones, with some not included. The sample shows about 130,000 clones, about 88% of them seen only once. The material sequenced was blood, taken from a patient whose treatment included radiotherapy and nephrectomy. The receptors stem from a woman aged 50 to 60 with renal cell carcinoma. Both conserved end residues are part of each CDR3. The D gene is left open where the match is weak. Only some rows state a clone size, as once, few, many or a class for expanded clones.

J	D	V	size	DNA	CDR3
TRBJ2-2	NA	TRBV7-2	NA	TGTGCCAGCAGCTCCTACTCGCAACCGACCGGGGAGCTGTTTTTT	CASSSYSQPTGELFF
TRBJ1-3	NA	TRBV7-2	NA	TGTGCCAGCAGCTCGACAGGTGTCTCTGGAAACACCATATATTTT	CASSSTGVSGNTIYF
TRBJ2-7	NA	TRBV12-5	once	TGTGCTAGTGGTTTAGAGCCCGAATACGAGCAGTACTTC	CASGLEPEYEQYF
TRBJ2-4	TRBD2	TRBV10-3	NA	TGTGCCATCAGTGAACTAGCGGGGGGGCCGAGAAACATTCAGTACTTC	CAISELAGGPRNIQYF
TRBJ2-7	NA	TRBV7-2	NA	TGTGCCAGCAGCTTAGAGCGCCAGGATGGGCAGTACTTC	CASSLERQDGQYF
TRBJ1-2	TRBD1	TRBV5-4	NA	TGTGCCAGCAGCTCGCCTGAGGGACAGGACTTTTCCTCCGGCTACACCTTC	CASSSPEGQDFSSGYTF
TRBJ2-7	TRBD1	TRBV19	NA	TGTGCCAGTAGGGACAGGGGCTCCTACGAGCAGTACTTC	CASRDRGSYEQYF
TRBJ1-5	TRBD1	TRBV6-1	NA	TGTGCCAGCAGTACAGGGGGCGGCAATCAGCCCCAGCATTTT	CASSTGGGNQPQHF
TRBJ1-5	NA	TRBV2	few	TGTGCCAGCAGTGGCCGGACCGCTCAGCCCCAGCATTTT	CASSGRTAQPQHF
TRBJ2-1	TRBD2	TRBV30	NA	TGTGCCTGGGAGATGGGACTAGCGGGTGGGGAGCAGTTCTTC	CAWEMGLAGGEQFF
TRBJ2-7	TRBD1	TRBV5-1	NA	TGCGCCAGCAGCCCAACTGGGACAGTTCCCTACGAGCAGTACTTC	CASSPTGTVPYEQYF
TRBJ2-1	TRBD2	TRBV5-1	few	TGCGCCAGCAGCCCGGGGACTAGCTTCAATGAGCAGTTCTTC	CASSPGTSFNEQFF
TRBJ1-4	NA	TRBV7-9	NA	TGTGCCAGCACCATAGGAGGGGCGGAAGAAAAACTGTTTTTT	CASTIGGAEEKLFF
TRBJ2-1	TRBD2	TRBV19	NA	TGTGCCAGTAGTATGTCCCCACCGGGGGGCTCCTACAATGAGCAGTTCTTC	CASSMSPPGGSYNEQFF
TRBJ2-3	TRBD1	TRBV2	few	TGTGCCAGCAATACAGGGGGCATTGATACGCAGTATTTT	CASNTGGIDTQYF